Listed here are 12 T cell receptor beta chains from one sample, sequenced in a study of T cells in Graves' hyperthyroidism and ophthalmopathy. Amplification of TCR beta CDR3 regions used RNA as the template. Researchers ran a first-round RT-PCR on the TCR CDR3 using the HTBI primer set. TCRdb reanalysed the multiplex PCR reads using MiXCR and keeps one entry per CDR3 protein. This table holds under 450,000 distinct CDR3 sequences, around 14% found once. Material for sequencing was blood. These receptors all stem from a young woman with Graves' hyperthyroidism.

This clonotype was counted many times. The V call is TRBV7-9, the J call TRBJ2-3; maybe TRBD2 (6 bases). CDR1 and CDR2 (germline): SEHNR, FQNEAQ (reference sequence). Trimming cost V 3 bases and J 2 bases, with 15 bases left between them. There are 16 residues in the CDR3. The CDR3 loop reads CASSLRGGDPTDTQYF. Here the CDR3 DNA reads TGTGCCAGCAGCTTGCGCGGCGGGGACCCCACAGATACGCAGTATTTT.

The V call is TRBV2, the J call TRBJ2-7; D remains ambiguous. The CDR3 runs 12 residues. CDR1 is SNHLY and CDR2 is FYNNEI in the germline V gene. Trimming pared 2 bases from V and 5 bases from J, leaving 7 bases between. This CDR3 reads CASSERVNEQYF. The CDR3 bases are TGTGCCAGCAGTGAAAGGGTCAACGAGCAGTACTTC.

This clonotype was found many times. This rearrangement joins TRBV7-9 to TRBJ1-1; TRBD1 might be the D (5 bases). Looked up from germline, CDR1 is SEHNR and CDR2 is FQNEAQ (reference sequence). Trimming removed 4 bases at V and 5 bases at J, with 14 bases between. CDR3 length: 14 residues. Here the CDR3 reads CASSSPGGGTEAFF. CDR3 nucleotide sequence: TGTGCCAGCAGCTCCCCCGGGGGAGGGACTGAAGCTTTCTTT.

This clonotype appeared many times. V gene TRBV12-3 or TRBV12-4 combines with J gene TRBJ2-3, with 7 bases that match TRBD2. With 6 bases clipped from V and 4 bases from J, the junction kept 7 bases outside the gene matches. CDR3 length: 14 residues. CDR3 coding DNA: TGTGCCAGCAGCTCACTAGCGAGCGCAGATACGCAGTATTTT. It is translated as CASSSLASADTQYF.

In its sample, this clonotype was seen many times. The V call is TRBV4-1, the J call TRBJ2-7, with D maybe TRBD2 (7 bases). Germline V gene data show CDR1 as MGHRA and CDR2 as YSYEKL. The CDR3 loop spans 14 amino acids. The V gene lost 4 bases and the J gene lost 3 bases, with 13 bases spanning the gap. CDR3 DNA: TGCGCCAGCAGCCGGAGGGGGGGCGGCTACGAGCAGTACTTC. It specifies CASSRRGGGYEQYF.

This clonotype was counted ten times or more. This chain connects TRBV5-1 to TRBJ2-3; D may be TRBD1 (6 bases). V gave up 7 bases and J gave up 3 bases, with 12 bases separating them. The V gene's germline CDR1 is SGHRS and CDR2 YFSETQ. This CDR3 contains 13 residues. In DNA, the CDR3 is TGCGCCAGCCGCTACAGGGAAACAGATACGCAGTATTTT. Its translation is CASRYRETDTQYF.

This clonotype appeared many times. A much bigger clone sits one base away, suggesting this may be a read error. The genes are TRBV2 and TRBJ1-5; D not resolved. V lost 1 base and J 0 bases, leaving 4 bases between the germline ends. CDR1 SNHLY and CDR2 FYNNEI come from the germline V gene. The CDR3 sequence is 14 residues long. The CDR3 DNA sequence: TGTGCCAGCAGTGAAGTCTATAGCAATCAGCCCCAGCATTTT. This encodes CASSEVYSNQPQHF.

This clonotype was observed many times. The J gene is TRBJ2-3, the V gene TRBV3-1; 8 bases fit TRBD1. Germline V gene data show CDR1 as LGHDT and CDR2 as YNNKEL (reference sequence). V gave up 3 bases and J gave up 0 bases; unmatched junction bases: 2. The CDR3 is 15 residues long. This CDR3 is CASSHRTGSTDTQYF. CDR3 nucleotide sequence: TGTGCCAGCAGCCACCGGACAGGGAGCACAGATACGCAGTATTTT.

This clonotype was recorded many times. The genes are TRBV12-5 and TRBJ1-4; weak D call: TRBD1 (6 bases). The germline CDR1 and CDR2 sequences are LGHNT and FRNRAP. The V and J ends lost 6 bases and 10 bases respectively, with 27 bases between them. There are 17 residues in the CDR3. CDR3 DNA: TGTGCTAGTGGCCGCTCAGGCGAGGGGGGGGGCGTTGGAAAACTGTTTTTT. This translates into CASGRSGEGGGVGKLFF.

This clonotype was observed many times. The CDR3 protein is CATSSGRGNEQFF. DNA of the CDR3: TGCGCCACCAGCAGCGGGAGAGGCAATGAGCAGTTCTTC. The chain is built from TRBV10-2 and TRBJ2-1, with 8 bases aligning to TRBD2. This CDR3 contains 13 residues. Trimming at V came to 10 bases and at J to 6 bases, leaving 8 bases not matched to a gene. CDR1 is WSHSY, CDR2 SAAADI, per germline.

This clonotype was counted a few times. A clone one base away is much larger, so this may be a read error. The CDR3 is CASSQVGLSTNEELFF. The CDR3 coding sequence is TGTGCCAGCAGCCAAGTGGGACTTTCAACTAATGAAGAACTGTTTTTT. The gene calls are TRBV3-1 and TRBJ1-4; a possible D gene is TRBD1 (5 bases). The germline gives CDR1 LGHDT, CDR2 YNNKEL (reference sequence). The CDR3 covers 16 residues.

This clonotype was picked up many times. The chain uses TRBV28 and TRBJ2-3, with D unresolved. The V and J ends lost 7 bases and 3 bases respectively, with 17 bases between them. Looked up from germline, CDR1 is MDHEN and CDR2 is SYDVKM. This CDR3 has 15 amino acids. The CDR3 coding sequence is TGTGCCAGCACAATGGACCCCCAAGGAACAGATACGCAGTATTTT. Amino acid sequence: CASTMDPQGTDTQYF.